The following is a T cell receptor (beta chain) sequence with its context. Assay used: immunoSEQ multiplex PCR; TCRdb lists only in-frame clones, some missing. In the table there are 390,000 or so clones, roughly nine tenths of which are singletons. This record belongs to a study of blood T cell repertoires in COVID-19. Looked up from germline, CDR1 is LNHDA and CDR2 is SQIVND (reference sequence). V lost 5 bases and J lost 0; bases outside the gene matches: 7. The CDR3 contains 16 residues. V and J are TRBV19 and TRBJ1-1, with 9 bases identical to TRBD1. The sequence came from a man aged 18-30 years who had recovered from COVID-19. What was sequenced was PBMCs or T cells enriched from blood (not recorded which). The CDR3 DNA reads TGTGCCAGTAGTCCATGGACAGGGGACGTGAACACTGAAGCTTTCTTT. It codes for CASSPWTGDVNTEAFF.